This T cell receptor (beta chain) was recovered during a study of blood T cell repertoires in COVID-19. Measured with immunoSEQ multiplex PCR; TCRdb has only the in-frame clones, and not every one. The table has fewer than 300,000 clones, approximately 80% seen once. The V end lost 3 bases, the J end lost 3 bases, and 11 bases lay between the germline ends. The CDR3 totals 13 residues. Germline values: CDR1 GTSNPN, CDR2 SVGIG (reference sequence). This receptor was obtained from a man aged 40-49 years who had been exposed to COVID-19. The material sequenced was PBMCs or T cells enriched from blood (not recorded which). This sequence joins TRBV30 and TRBJ1-1; D possibly corresponds to TRBD1 (5 bases). The CDR3 DNA reads as TGTGCCTGGAGAAGACAGTTAGACACTGAAGCTTTCTTT. Translated, it gives CAWRRQLDTEAFF.